Shown below are 15 T cell receptor beta chains from a single sample sequenced in a study of CD8+ T cells in alopecia areata. Reverse transcribed after extraction, RNA yielded cDNA as the sequencing template. Sequenced by immunoSEQ multiplex PCR; TCRdb stores in-frame clones only, minus some. The data contain roughly 170,000 clones, about 60% of them singletons. The sample's treatment: oral pan-JAK inhibitor, 5-10 mg twice daily. Material: CD8+ T cells sorted from blood, obtained at week 24, from a patient treated with tofacitinib. Receptors were obtained from a human donor with alopecia areata.

With regard to this clone: One junction end disagrees with the germline gene, perhaps due to a read error. The chain employs TRBV25-1 and TRBJ1-5, with no clear D. CDR1 and CDR2 (germline): MGHDK, SYGVNS. The CDR3 is made up of 13 amino acids. CDR3 coding DNA: TGTGCCAGCAGCGAATGGGACAATCAGCCCCAGCATTTT. Amino acids: CASSEWDNQPQHF. Supplemented by reference TRBV25-1 and TRBJ1-5, the full variable domain reads EADIYQTPRYLVIGTGKKITLECSQTMGHDKMYWYQQDPGMELHLIHYSYGVNSTEKGDLSSESTVSRIRTEHFPLTLESARPSHTSQYLCASSEWDNQPQHFGDGTRLSIL.

The chain has TRBV4-3 and TRBJ1-5, with D unresolved. The V gene lost 4 bases and the J gene lost 4 bases, with 8 bases spanning the gap. The CDR3 totals 13 residues. Germline values: CDR1 LGHNA, CDR2 YSLEER. CDR3 coding DNA: TGCGCCAGCAGCCCCGGAAGAAATCAGCCCCAGCATTTT. Translating it yields CASSPGRNQPQHF.

The chain carries TRBV30 and TRBJ1-2, with D possibly being TRBD1 (5 bases). From germline, CDR1 is GTSNPN and CDR2 SVGIG (reference sequence). This CDR3 is built from 14 residues. Trimming removed 2 bases from V and 7 bases from J, with 17 bases in between. The CDR3 reads CAWSPTGSGRGYTF. The CDR3 coding sequence is TGTGCCTGGAGTCCTACAGGCTCCGGGCGTGGCTACACCTTC.

The chain joins TRBV6-6 to TRBJ2-2, with D unclear. V was clipped by 7 bases and J by 10 bases, with 16 bases between them. Germline V gene data show CDR1 as MNHNY and CDR2 as SVGAGI (reference sequence). The CDR3 totals 13 residues. The CDR3 region has the DNA TGTGCCAGCACAAGACCGAGACTCACGGAGCTGTTTTTT. Its protein is CASTRPRLTELFF.

This clone was seen only a few times. The J gene is TRBJ2-7, the V gene TRBV5-1; D uncertain. The CDR3 loop spans 14 amino acids. V was trimmed by 1 base and J by 4 bases, leaving 12 bases between them. Per the germline V gene, CDR1 is SGHRS and CDR2 is YFSETQ. In nucleotides, the CDR3 is TGCGCCAGCAGCTTGCCCACCCAAGGATACGAGCAGTACTTC. This translates into CASSLPTQGYEQYF.

The rearrangement uses TRBV30 and TRBJ2-4; 8 bases line up with TRBD1. V lost 8 bases and J lost 0; bases outside the gene matches: 9. CDR3 length: 15 amino acids. Germline assignment: CDR1 GTSNPN and CDR2 SVGIG (reference sequence). CDR3 DNA sequence: TGTGCCGGGACAGGCCTCCCCCTAGCCAAAAACATTCAGTACTTC. As protein: CAGTGLPLAKNIQYF.

The CDR3, as DNA: TGTGCCAGTAGTATAGGTTCAGGGGCGAACACTGAAGCTTTCTTT. Encoded protein: CASSIGSGANTEAFF. This rearrangement joins TRBV19 to TRBJ1-1, with D possibly matching TRBD1 (6 bases). This CDR3 contains 15 residues. The V and J ends lost 1 base and 1 base respectively, with 10 bases between them. Germline V lookup: CDR1 LNHDA, CDR2 SQIVND (reference sequence).

The rearrangement joins TRBV5-1 to TRBJ2-7; D not resolved. The V gene's germline CDR1 is SGHRS and CDR2 YFSETQ. Trimming pared 0 bases from V and 6 bases from J, leaving 10 bases between. This CDR3 has 13 amino acids. CDR3 in DNA: TGCGCCAGCAGCTTGGATGGGTTTCTCGAGCAGTACTTC. Translation gives CASSLDGFLEQYF.

The CDR3 nucleotides are TGTGCCAGCAGCCTGGGGACAGGGGCAGGGGAGCTGTTTTTT. It translates to CASSLGTGAGELFF. The chain is built from TRBV27 and TRBJ2-2, with 10 bases matching TRBD1. Germline V lookup: CDR1 MNHEY, CDR2 SMNVEV (reference sequence). The V segment lost 6 bases and the J segment 8 bases; nucleotides outside the gene matches: 6. This CDR3 comprises 14 residues.

The chain has TRBV4-2 and TRBJ2-7, with D perhaps TRBD1 (5 bases). The germline V and J ends were trimmed by 1 base and 2 bases, with 12 bases remaining between them. The CDR3 runs 15 residues. Germline V gives CDR1 LGHNA, CDR2 YNFKEQ. The CDR3 is CASSQGTRATYEQYF. The CDR3 DNA sequence: TGTGCCAGCAGCCAAGGGACAAGGGCCACCTACGAGCAGTACTTC.

V gene TRBV13 combines with J gene TRBJ1-2; 7 bases line up with TRBD1. CDR1 and CDR2 from the germline V gene are PRHDT and FYEKMQ (reference sequence). CDR3 size: 16 residues. The ends lost 0 bases at V and 4 bases at J; junction bases unmatched: 8. CDR3 region: CASSLGPRGQIYGYTF. CDR3 DNA: TGTGCCAGCAGCTTAGGACCTCGGGGACAGATCTATGGCTACACCTTC.

This chain uses TRBV27 with TRBJ2-1; 9 nucleotides match TRBD2. The germline V gene has CDR1 MNHEY and CDR2 SMNVEV (reference sequence). The CDR3 is made up of 15 amino acids. V was clipped by 5 bases and J by 9 bases; unmatched bases: 11. This CDR3 is CASSPPPSGASEQFF. CDR3 DNA: TGTGCCAGCAGTCCCCCCCCTAGCGGGGCTAGTGAGCAGTTCTTC.

The gene calls are TRBV7-8 and TRBJ1-1; D is unresolved. V lost 6 bases and J 1 base, leaving 12 bases between the germline ends. The CDR3 loop spans 14 amino acids. CDR1 is SGHVS and CDR2 is FQNEAQ in the germline V gene. CDR3 DNA: TGTGCCAGCAGTTTTGACACCAGGAACACTGAAGCTTTCTTT. Protein: CASSFDTRNTEAFF.

This clone was found once. V and J are TRBV10-1 and TRBJ2-1, with a tentative D call TRBD2 (7 bases). Germline loops: CDR1 WNHNN, CDR2 SYGVQD (reference sequence). Deletions cut 5 bases from V and 4 bases from J, with 21 bases between. The CDR3 is 17 residues long. The CDR3 here is CASSPGPRGGRYNEQFF. CDR3 nucleotide sequence: TGCGCCAGCAGTCCAGGTCCCCGCGGGGGCCGATACAATGAGCAGTTCTTC.

This chain joins TRBV4-1 and TRBJ2-7; the match to TRBD1 covers 8 bases. CDR1 and CDR2 from the germline V gene are MGHRA and YSYEKL. The CDR3 has 16 residues. The V segment lost 0 bases and the J segment 5 bases; nucleotides outside the gene matches: 9. In nucleotides, the CDR3 is TGCGCCAGCAGCCAAGATTTTGGACAGGGTTACCACGAGCAGTACTTC. This encodes CASSQDFGQGYHEQYF.